This is a list of T cell receptor beta chains from one sample in a study of Ad26.COV2.S vaccination and SARS-CoV-2 variants. Only in-frame clones appear in the TCRdb table, and some are missing; sequencing was by immunoSEQ multiplex PCR. This table has roughly 270,000 clones, roughly 86% appearing once. The sample in question was peripheral blood, obtained in a trial of Ad26.COV2.S vaccine versus placebo. The origin of the receptors is a person aged 18-60 years who received the Ad26.COV2.S COVID-19 vaccine or a placebo. CDR3s include the opening cysteine and the closing phenylalanine or tryptophan. The order of the fields is D gene, clone size, J gene, V gene, CDR3 DNA, CDR3 protein. D genes are given only for firm matches. Clone size is stated in some rows and not others, as once, few, many or a class when expanded.

. . TRBJ2-4 TRBV11-2 TGTGCCAGCAGCGACACGGTCCGCTCCGGCAAAAACATTCAGTACTTC CASSDTVRSGKNIQYF
TRBD1 . TRBJ2-7 TRBV7-2 TGTGCCAGCAGCTTAGAACAGGGGAGTCGCTACGAGCAGTACTTC CASSLEQGSRYEQYF
. . TRBJ2-1 TRBV5-4 TGTGCCAGCAGCTTGAAGGGGGGGGGCCTGAATGAGCAGTTCTTC CASSLKGGGLNEQFF
. . TRBJ1-4 TRBV19 TGTGCCAGCTCGGACGGAGCGGTCCCAACTAATGAAAAACTGTTTTTT CASSDGAVPTNEKLFF
. . TRBJ2-4 TRBV18 TGTGCCAGCTCACCACAGGGCTTCAAAAACATTCAGTACTTC CASSPQGFKNIQYF
. . TRBJ1-2 TRBV5-1 TGCGCCAGCAGCTTGGCAGGAGGGGGAGGCTACACCTTC CASSLAGGGGYTF
TRBD1 . TRBJ2-6 TRBV6-6 TGTGCCAGCAGTCCCGGACAGGGGGCGCTTCCTGGGGCCAACGTCCTGACTTTC CASSPGQGALPGANVLTF
. . TRBJ2-5 TRBV5-4 TGTGCCAGCAGCCCAGGGGGGGGCCAGGGGGAGACCCAGTACTTC CASSPGGGQGETQYF
. . TRBJ1-5 TRBV7-9 TGTGCCAGCAGCACGTTGGGTAGCAATCAGCCCCAGCATTTT CASSTLGSNQPQHF
TRBD1 . TRBJ1-6 TRBV6-5 TGTGCCAGCACGGCAGGGGGACCTTCACCCCTCCACTTT CASTAGGPSPLHF
. . TRBJ1-5 TRBV19 TGTGCCAGTAGTTCCAGGACCTCGTGGGACAATAGCAATCAGCCCCAGCATTTT CASSSRTSWDNSNQPQHF
TRBD2 . TRBJ2-2 TRBV9 TGTGCCAGCAGCGTACCACCGGGAGCGGGGGGGCGGCACGGGGAGCTGTTTTTT CASSVPPGAGGRHGELFF
TRBD2 . TRBJ2-7 TRBV4-2 TGTGCCAGCAGCCCCCTAGCGGGATCGGGGTACGAGCAGTACTTC CASSPLAGSGYEQYF
TRBD2 once TRBJ2-4 TRBV20-1 TGCAGTGCACCGCGGGGAGGGGTTGGCTACTTC CSAPRGGVGYF
TRBD1 . TRBJ1-5 TRBV19 TGTGCCAGTAGTATCGGGACAGGGGATCAGCCCCAGCATTTT CASSIGTGDQPQHF
TRBD2 . TRBJ2-7 TRBV3-1/TRBV3-2 TGTGCCAGCAGCCAAGTCTCAAGCGGGAACCCCTACGAGCAGTACTTC CASSQVSSGNPYEQYF
. . TRBJ1-2 TRBV18 TGTGCCAGCTCACCTGTGGACAGCAACTATGGCTACACCTTC CASSPVDSNYGYTF
. . TRBJ1-1 TRBV20-1 TGCAGTTCGGTCCAGGCAGCTGAAGCTTTCTTT CSSVQAAEAFF
TRBD2 . TRBJ2-1 TRBV13 TGTGCCAGCAGCCCTAGTAGAGGGGGACTAGCCTACAATGAGCAGTTCTTC CASSPSRGGLAYNEQFF
. . TRBJ1-4 TRBV25-1 TGTGCCAGCAGTGAAATGGGAAGTAATGAAAAACTGTTTTTT CASSEMGSNEKLFF
TRBD1 . TRBJ1-4 TRBV7-8 TGTGCCAGCAGCAGGGACAGGGGACCTGAAAAACTGTTTTTT CASSRDRGPEKLFF
. . TRBJ2-1 TRBV6-2/TRBV6-3 TGTGCCAGCAGTCACAGGGATTTCTACAATGAGCAGTTCTTC CASSHRDFYNEQFF
TRBD1 . TRBJ2-6 TRBV4-2 TGTGCCAGCAGCCCAGAGGGACAGGGGAGTGGGGCCAACGTCCTGACTTTC CASSPEGQGSGANVLTF
. once TRBJ2-1 TRBV4-3 TGCGCCAGCAGCCTTAATACATACAATGAGCAGTTCTTC CASSLNTYNEQFF
TRBD1 . TRBJ1-1 TRBV7-8 TGTGCCAGCAGGTGGGGACAGGCGAACACTGAAGCTTTCTTT CASRWGQANTEAFF
TRBD1 . TRBJ2-1 TRBV7-9 TGTGCCAGCAGCCCGGACAGGGGGTTTTACAATGAGCAGTTCTTC CASSPDRGFYNEQFF
. once TRBJ1-4 TRBV28 TGTGCCAGCAGTTTAGGGGGGTCAACTAATGAAAAACTGTTTTTT CASSLGGSTNEKLFF
. few TRBJ1-2 TRBV19 TGTGCCAGTAGTTCATATTATGGCTACACCTTC CASSSYYGYTF
. . TRBJ1-1 TRBV10-3 TGTGCCATCAGTGAGCGGGGAAATGAAGCTTTCTTT CAISERGNEAFF
. . TRBJ2-7 TRBV7-2 TGTGCCAGCAGCTTAGATAGGAGAGACTACGAGCAGTACTTC CASSLDRRDYEQYF
. . TRBJ1-1 TRBV14 TGTGCCAGCAGCCAAGACCTTAACACTGAAGCTTTCTTT CASSQDLNTEAFF
. . TRBJ2-5 TRBV11-2 TGTGCCAGCAGCTTAGGCGAGCAGACCCAGTACTTC CASSLGEQTQYF
TRBD2 . TRBJ2-7 TRBV5-1 TGCGCCAGCAGCTTGGCTTTAGCGGGGATAAGTGCCCGTGACGAGCAGTACTTC CASSLALAGISARDEQYF
. few TRBJ1-1 TRBV6-1 TGTGCCAGCAGTGAAGCGGGGGGGATATTGAACACTGAAGCTTTCTTT CASSEAGGILNTEAFF
. . TRBJ1-1 TRBV12-3/TRBV12-4 TGTGCCAGTTCAAGGGCGGGTGCTGAAGCTTTCTTT CASSRAGAEAFF
TRBD2 . TRBJ2-1 TRBV7-7 TGTGCCAGCAGCTTAGAAGCTAGCGGGCGAAATGAGCAGTTCTTC CASSLEASGRNEQFF
. . TRBJ1-1 TRBV30 TGTGCCTGGAGTGTGAGTTCGGGAGGCACTGAAGCTTTCTTT CAWSVSSGGTEAFF
TRBD1 . TRBJ1-2 TRBV10-3 TGTGCCATCACCTCGACAGGGGAGGGCTACACCTTC CAITSTGEGYTF
. . TRBJ2-3 TRBV11-2 TGTGCCAGCAGCTTCGGGGGGCAGGCAGATACGCAGTATTTT CASSFGGQADTQYF